The next 26 T cell receptor beta chains were all read from a single sample in a study of CD8+ T cells in alopecia areata. As the sequencing template, cDNA was produced by extracting RNA and reverse transcribing it. The repertoire was sequenced with immunoSEQ multiplex PCR; TCRdb's copy has only in-frame clones and lacks some. The sample records some 190,000 clones, around 66% being singletons. Treatment described: oral pan-JAK inhibitor, 5-10 mg twice daily. The material sequenced was CD4+ T cells sorted from blood, taken at approximately week 45, from a patient treated with tofacitinib. The receptors were gathered from a human donor with alopecia areata.

V gene TRBV4-1 combines with J gene TRBJ1-5; 7 nucleotides match TRBD1. Looked up from germline, CDR1 is MGHRA and CDR2 is YSYEKL. This CDR3 comprises 16 residues. The J segment lost 4 bases and the V segment lost 2 bases, leaving 8 bases of the junction unmatched. CDR3 nucleotide sequence: TGCGCCAGCAGCCAAACCCCCACAGGGGAAAATCAGCCCCAGCATTTT. Protein product: CASSQTPTGENQPQHF.

This clone occurred a few times. The genes are TRBV29-1 and TRBJ2-1; possibly TRBD2 for D (5 bases). Germline assignment: CDR1 SQVTM and CDR2 ANQGSEA. This CDR3 contains 12 residues. V dropped 4 bases and J dropped 7 bases, with 11 bases sitting between them. CDR3 amino acids: CSVAEDRNEQFF. Here the CDR3 DNA reads TGCAGCGTTGCGGAGGATAGGAATGAGCAGTTCTTC.

This chain connects TRBV9 to TRBJ2-3; D may be TRBD1 (7 bases). The CDR3 has 14 residues. In germline, CDR1 is SGDLS, CDR2 YYNGEE. V dropped 7 bases and J dropped 2 bases, with 14 bases sitting between them. The CDR3 DNA follows: TGTGCCAGCCAAGGAGGGGGCAACACAGATACGCAGTATTTT. Amino acids: CASQGGGNTDTQYF.

This chain links TRBV5-1 with TRBJ1-1; D remains unclear. Trimming took off 7 bases at V and 4 bases at J, with 11 bases between the two ends. Germline V gene sequence: CDR1 SGHRS, CDR2 YFSETQ. The CDR3 loop spans 12 amino acids. CDR3: CASASGSTEAFF. CDR3 bases: TGCGCCAGCGCCAGTGGGTCCACTGAAGCTTTCTTT. The full variable domain, in which reference TRBV5-1 and TRBJ1-1 provide the parts outside the CDR3, is KAGVTQTPRYLIKTRGQQVTLSCSPISGHRSVSWYQQTPGQGLQFLFEYFSETQRNKGNFPGRFSGRQFSNSRSEMNVSTLELGDSALYLCASASGSTEAFFGQGTRLTVV.

The chain links TRBV30 to TRBJ2-5; no clear D. Deletions cut 0 bases from V and 1 base from J, with 3 bases between. The length of the CDR3 is 12 residues. The germline CDR1 and CDR2 sequences are GTSNPN and SVGIG (reference sequence). The chain's CDR3 is CAWSVIQETQYF. The CDR3 region has the DNA TGTGCCTGGAGTGTTATCCAAGAGACCCAGTACTTC.

This clone has more than one count but fewer than ten. The chain employs TRBV14 and TRBJ2-1; no clear D gene. Germline CDR1 SGHDN, CDR2 FVKESK. CDR3 length: 16 residues. Trimming shortened V by 3 bases and J by 3 bases, and 15 bases separated the two germline ends. The CDR3 sequence: CASSQEHSALYNEQFF. In DNA, the CDR3 is TGTGCCAGCAGCCAGGAGCACTCTGCACTCTACAATGAGCAGTTCTTC.

The genes are TRBV4-1 and TRBJ2-5; D remains unclear. The V gene's germline CDR1 is MGHRA and CDR2 YSYEKL. There are 12 residues in the CDR3. V was trimmed by 5 bases and J by 5 bases, leaving 9 bases between them. The CDR3: CASSRMGETQYF. The CDR3 nucleotides read TGCGCCAGCAGCAGGATGGGGGAGACCCAGTACTTC.

V is TRBV5-1 and J is TRBJ1-4; D unclear. Germline V CDR1 and CDR2: SGHRS, YFSETQ. V was shortened by 4 bases and J by 4 bases, with 11 bases between the two germline ends. This CDR3 contains 14 residues. CDR3 amino acids: CASSPTGINEKLFF. The CDR3 DNA follows: TGCGCCAGCAGCCCCACGGGGATTAATGAAAAACTGTTTTTT.

The rearrangement joins TRBV30 to TRBJ2-7; 10 bases fit TRBD2. Trimming removed 3 bases from V and 3 bases from J; junction bases left unmatched: 2. The CDR3 has 13 amino acids. Looked up from germline, CDR1 is GTSNPN and CDR2 is SVGIG (reference sequence). The CDR3 nucleotides are TGTGCCTGGAGGCAGCGGGGGGGCTACGAGCAGTACTTC. It encodes CAWRQRGGYEQYF.

This clone was counted only a few times. The rearrangement links TRBV23-1 to TRBJ1-5, with 7 bases matching TRBD1. TRBV23-1 is an open reading frame, and its role is uncertain. The length of the CDR3 is 15 residues. J lost 7 bases, V lost 3 bases, and 9 bases had no gene match. The CDR3 loop reads CASSHTTGSGQPQHF. The CDR3 nucleotides are TGCGCCAGCAGTCACACGACAGGGAGCGGCCAGCCCCAGCATTTT.

This rearrangement joins TRBV7-2 to TRBJ1-5; D unclear. CDR3 length equals 13 residues. V was clipped by 2 bases and J by 4 bases, with 6 bases between them. Per germline, CDR1 SGHTA and CDR2 FQGNSA. CDR3 in amino acids: CASSLSENQPQHF. The DNA of the CDR3 is TGTGCCAGCAGCTTAAGCGAAAATCAGCCCCAGCATTTT.

The J gene is TRBJ1-6, the V gene TRBV9; the D is unclear. This CDR3 comprises 15 residues. Trimming removed 1 base at V and 7 bases at J, with 12 bases between. CDR1 is SGDLS and CDR2 is YYNGEE in the germline V gene. The CDR3 DNA follows: TGTGCCAGCAGCGTAAACACGGCCAGGAATTCACCCCTCCACTTT. Translation gives CASSVNTARNSPLHF. Using reference TRBV9 and TRBJ1-6 for the parts outside the CDR3, the full variable domain is DSGVTQTPKHLITATGQRVTLRCSPRSGDLSVYWYQQSLDQGLQFLIQYYNGEERAKGNILERFSAQQFPDLHSELNLSSLELGDSALYFCASSVNTARNSPLHFGNGTRLTVT.

This clone has only a few counts. The chain couples TRBV9 to TRBJ1-1; maybe TRBD1 (6 bases). The CDR3 contains 14 residues. The V gene's germline CDR1 is SGDLS and CDR2 YYNGEE. Trimming stripped 4 bases from V and 0 bases from J, with 10 bases between. Written as DNA, the CDR3 is TGTGCCAGCAGCTCGGGGGCGGTGAACACTGAAGCTTTCTTT. Its protein is CASSSGAVNTEAFF.

CDR3 residues: CASSFAVTSRNSPLHF. The CDR3 nucleotides read TGTGCCAGCAGCTTTGCGGTTACCAGTCGTAATTCACCCCTCCACTTT. The chain combines TRBV7-9 with TRBJ1-6; the D is unclear. The CDR3 spans 16 residues. The V gene lost 3 bases and the J gene lost 6 bases, with 15 bases spanning the gap. Germline-derived CDR1 and CDR2 are SEHNR and FQNEAQ (reference sequence).

The rearrangement uses TRBV7-2 and TRBJ2-3; 10 bases map to TRBD2. J gave up 4 bases and V 6 bases, and 13 bases lay outside the gene matches. The length of the CDR3 is 17 residues. CDR1 is SGHTA and CDR2 is FQGNSA in the germline V gene. This chain's CDR3 is CASSPRVGLADPDTQYF. The CDR3 DNA sequence: TGTGCCAGCAGTCCCAGGGTCGGACTAGCGGACCCAGATACGCAGTATTTT.

The rearrangement links TRBV2 to TRBJ2-5; D not resolved. The ends were cut back, 6 bases at V and 6 bases at J, with 8 bases in the middle. The CDR3 consists of 11 residues. Germline loops: CDR1 SNHLY, CDR2 FYNNEI. The CDR3 region is CASSFEQTQYF. The CDR3 nucleotides read TGTGCCAGCAGCTTTGAGCAGACCCAGTACTTC.

This clone turned up a few times. The identical CDR3 is also encoded by other nucleotide sequences in the sample. The genes are TRBV29-1 and TRBJ2-3; D is unclear. Germline V gene data show CDR1 as SQVTM and CDR2 as ANQGSEA. The length of the CDR3 is 9 residues. V was cut by 4 bases and J by 6 bases, with 2 bases left in between. CDR3 loop: CSVGDTQYF. The CDR3 DNA reads TGCAGCGTTGGTGATACGCAGTATTTT.

V and J are TRBV4-1 and TRBJ2-3; 8 bases line up with TRBD2. This CDR3 is 12 amino acids long. The germline CDR1 and CDR2 sequences are MGHRA and YSYEKL. After removal of 4 bases from V and 15 bases from J, the junction contained 9 bases not matched to a gene. As DNA, the CDR3 is TGCGCCAGCAGCCCGGGGGGGCTAGCGCCTTATTTT. It encodes CASSPGGLAPYF.

The V and J genes are TRBV29-1 and TRBJ2-5, with 8 positions matching TRBD2. The CDR3 spans 13 residues. Germline V CDR1 and CDR2: SQVTM, ANQGSEA. With 4 bases clipped from V and 3 bases from J, the junction kept 4 bases outside the gene matches. The CDR3 sequence is CSVVRAGEETQYF. DNA for the CDR3: TGCAGCGTTGTTAGAGCGGGGGAAGAGACCCAGTACTTC.

The gene calls are TRBV15 and TRBJ1-1; 7 bases are a match to TRBD1. This CDR3 has 13 amino acids. Germline-derived CDR1 and CDR2 are LNHNV and YYDKDF (reference sequence). J gave up 8 bases and V 1 base, and 4 bases lay outside the gene matches. CDR3 sequence reads: CATSRVRQGEAFF. The DNA of the CDR3 is TGTGCCACCAGCAGAGTCAGACAGGGCGAAGCTTTCTTT.

The V and J genes are TRBV30 and TRBJ1-6, with 7 nucleotides matching TRBD1. V trimming: 5 bases; J trimming: 8 bases; junction bases outside the gene matches: 6. The germline CDR1 and CDR2 sequences are GTSNPN and SVGIG (reference sequence). This CDR3 contains 13 residues. The CDR3: CAWHRQGDSPLHF. CDR3 coding DNA: TGTGCCTGGCACCGACAGGGTGATTCACCCCTCCACTTT.

This chain connects TRBV11-1 to TRBJ2-7; TRBD1 matches at 9 bases. CDR3 length: 14 residues. With V trimmed by 5 bases and J by 3 bases, 5 bases remained unmatched. Per the germline V gene, CDR1 is SGHAT and CDR2 is FQDESV (reference sequence). In DNA, the CDR3 is TGTGCCAGCAGCAAACAGGGGGCCCACTACGAGCAGTACTTC. It translates to CASSKQGAHYEQYF.

A few counts support this clone. This sequence joins TRBV29-1 and TRBJ2-1; unclear D gene. Trimming took 4 bases from V and 6 from J, leaving 13 bases between them. CDR1 and CDR2 from the germline V gene are SQVTM and ANQGSEA. CDR3 size: 13 residues. The CDR3 loop reads CSVVVLGINEQFF. The CDR3 nucleotides are TGCAGCGTTGTAGTCCTAGGCATCAATGAGCAGTTCTTC.

This clone was observed a single time. V and J are TRBV29-1 and TRBJ1-1, with D possibly being TRBD1 (6 bases). The CDR3 covers 14 residues. Per germline, CDR1 SQVTM and CDR2 ANQGSEA. Between the trimmed V and J ends, which lost 2 bases and 0 bases, there was a span of 10 bases. The CDR3 region has the DNA TGCAGCGTTGAATATAGACAGGTGAACACTGAAGCTTTCTTT. Translating gives CSVEYRQVNTEAFF. Combining the CDR3 with reference TRBV29-1 and TRBJ1-1 gives the whole variable domain SAVISQKPSRDICQRGTSLTIQCQVDSQVTMMFWYRQQPGQSLTLIATANQGSEATYESGFVIDKFPISRPNLTFSTLTVSNMSPEDSSIYLCSVEYRQVNTEAFFGQGTRLTVV.

The table lists this clone with a few counts. This chain connects TRBV7-9 to TRBJ2-1; D gene uncertain. Trimming shortened V by 3 bases and J by 2 bases, and 8 bases separated the two germline ends. CDR1 and CDR2 from the germline V gene are SEHNR and FQNEAQ (reference sequence). The CDR3 has 14 residues. The CDR3 bases are TGTGCCAGCAGCTTTGATCAGGCCTACAATGAGCAGTTCTTC. The encoded protein is CASSFDQAYNEQFF.

This chain links TRBV19 with TRBJ2-5; D remains ambiguous. The V end lost 6 bases, the J end lost 0 bases, and 14 bases lay between the germline ends. This CDR3 spans 15 amino acids. The germline gives CDR1 LNHDA, CDR2 SQIVND (reference sequence). CDR3 sequence (DNA): TGTGCCAGTAGGGGCACCAGAATCCACCAAGAGACCCAGTACTTC. Translated: CASRGTRIHQETQYF.